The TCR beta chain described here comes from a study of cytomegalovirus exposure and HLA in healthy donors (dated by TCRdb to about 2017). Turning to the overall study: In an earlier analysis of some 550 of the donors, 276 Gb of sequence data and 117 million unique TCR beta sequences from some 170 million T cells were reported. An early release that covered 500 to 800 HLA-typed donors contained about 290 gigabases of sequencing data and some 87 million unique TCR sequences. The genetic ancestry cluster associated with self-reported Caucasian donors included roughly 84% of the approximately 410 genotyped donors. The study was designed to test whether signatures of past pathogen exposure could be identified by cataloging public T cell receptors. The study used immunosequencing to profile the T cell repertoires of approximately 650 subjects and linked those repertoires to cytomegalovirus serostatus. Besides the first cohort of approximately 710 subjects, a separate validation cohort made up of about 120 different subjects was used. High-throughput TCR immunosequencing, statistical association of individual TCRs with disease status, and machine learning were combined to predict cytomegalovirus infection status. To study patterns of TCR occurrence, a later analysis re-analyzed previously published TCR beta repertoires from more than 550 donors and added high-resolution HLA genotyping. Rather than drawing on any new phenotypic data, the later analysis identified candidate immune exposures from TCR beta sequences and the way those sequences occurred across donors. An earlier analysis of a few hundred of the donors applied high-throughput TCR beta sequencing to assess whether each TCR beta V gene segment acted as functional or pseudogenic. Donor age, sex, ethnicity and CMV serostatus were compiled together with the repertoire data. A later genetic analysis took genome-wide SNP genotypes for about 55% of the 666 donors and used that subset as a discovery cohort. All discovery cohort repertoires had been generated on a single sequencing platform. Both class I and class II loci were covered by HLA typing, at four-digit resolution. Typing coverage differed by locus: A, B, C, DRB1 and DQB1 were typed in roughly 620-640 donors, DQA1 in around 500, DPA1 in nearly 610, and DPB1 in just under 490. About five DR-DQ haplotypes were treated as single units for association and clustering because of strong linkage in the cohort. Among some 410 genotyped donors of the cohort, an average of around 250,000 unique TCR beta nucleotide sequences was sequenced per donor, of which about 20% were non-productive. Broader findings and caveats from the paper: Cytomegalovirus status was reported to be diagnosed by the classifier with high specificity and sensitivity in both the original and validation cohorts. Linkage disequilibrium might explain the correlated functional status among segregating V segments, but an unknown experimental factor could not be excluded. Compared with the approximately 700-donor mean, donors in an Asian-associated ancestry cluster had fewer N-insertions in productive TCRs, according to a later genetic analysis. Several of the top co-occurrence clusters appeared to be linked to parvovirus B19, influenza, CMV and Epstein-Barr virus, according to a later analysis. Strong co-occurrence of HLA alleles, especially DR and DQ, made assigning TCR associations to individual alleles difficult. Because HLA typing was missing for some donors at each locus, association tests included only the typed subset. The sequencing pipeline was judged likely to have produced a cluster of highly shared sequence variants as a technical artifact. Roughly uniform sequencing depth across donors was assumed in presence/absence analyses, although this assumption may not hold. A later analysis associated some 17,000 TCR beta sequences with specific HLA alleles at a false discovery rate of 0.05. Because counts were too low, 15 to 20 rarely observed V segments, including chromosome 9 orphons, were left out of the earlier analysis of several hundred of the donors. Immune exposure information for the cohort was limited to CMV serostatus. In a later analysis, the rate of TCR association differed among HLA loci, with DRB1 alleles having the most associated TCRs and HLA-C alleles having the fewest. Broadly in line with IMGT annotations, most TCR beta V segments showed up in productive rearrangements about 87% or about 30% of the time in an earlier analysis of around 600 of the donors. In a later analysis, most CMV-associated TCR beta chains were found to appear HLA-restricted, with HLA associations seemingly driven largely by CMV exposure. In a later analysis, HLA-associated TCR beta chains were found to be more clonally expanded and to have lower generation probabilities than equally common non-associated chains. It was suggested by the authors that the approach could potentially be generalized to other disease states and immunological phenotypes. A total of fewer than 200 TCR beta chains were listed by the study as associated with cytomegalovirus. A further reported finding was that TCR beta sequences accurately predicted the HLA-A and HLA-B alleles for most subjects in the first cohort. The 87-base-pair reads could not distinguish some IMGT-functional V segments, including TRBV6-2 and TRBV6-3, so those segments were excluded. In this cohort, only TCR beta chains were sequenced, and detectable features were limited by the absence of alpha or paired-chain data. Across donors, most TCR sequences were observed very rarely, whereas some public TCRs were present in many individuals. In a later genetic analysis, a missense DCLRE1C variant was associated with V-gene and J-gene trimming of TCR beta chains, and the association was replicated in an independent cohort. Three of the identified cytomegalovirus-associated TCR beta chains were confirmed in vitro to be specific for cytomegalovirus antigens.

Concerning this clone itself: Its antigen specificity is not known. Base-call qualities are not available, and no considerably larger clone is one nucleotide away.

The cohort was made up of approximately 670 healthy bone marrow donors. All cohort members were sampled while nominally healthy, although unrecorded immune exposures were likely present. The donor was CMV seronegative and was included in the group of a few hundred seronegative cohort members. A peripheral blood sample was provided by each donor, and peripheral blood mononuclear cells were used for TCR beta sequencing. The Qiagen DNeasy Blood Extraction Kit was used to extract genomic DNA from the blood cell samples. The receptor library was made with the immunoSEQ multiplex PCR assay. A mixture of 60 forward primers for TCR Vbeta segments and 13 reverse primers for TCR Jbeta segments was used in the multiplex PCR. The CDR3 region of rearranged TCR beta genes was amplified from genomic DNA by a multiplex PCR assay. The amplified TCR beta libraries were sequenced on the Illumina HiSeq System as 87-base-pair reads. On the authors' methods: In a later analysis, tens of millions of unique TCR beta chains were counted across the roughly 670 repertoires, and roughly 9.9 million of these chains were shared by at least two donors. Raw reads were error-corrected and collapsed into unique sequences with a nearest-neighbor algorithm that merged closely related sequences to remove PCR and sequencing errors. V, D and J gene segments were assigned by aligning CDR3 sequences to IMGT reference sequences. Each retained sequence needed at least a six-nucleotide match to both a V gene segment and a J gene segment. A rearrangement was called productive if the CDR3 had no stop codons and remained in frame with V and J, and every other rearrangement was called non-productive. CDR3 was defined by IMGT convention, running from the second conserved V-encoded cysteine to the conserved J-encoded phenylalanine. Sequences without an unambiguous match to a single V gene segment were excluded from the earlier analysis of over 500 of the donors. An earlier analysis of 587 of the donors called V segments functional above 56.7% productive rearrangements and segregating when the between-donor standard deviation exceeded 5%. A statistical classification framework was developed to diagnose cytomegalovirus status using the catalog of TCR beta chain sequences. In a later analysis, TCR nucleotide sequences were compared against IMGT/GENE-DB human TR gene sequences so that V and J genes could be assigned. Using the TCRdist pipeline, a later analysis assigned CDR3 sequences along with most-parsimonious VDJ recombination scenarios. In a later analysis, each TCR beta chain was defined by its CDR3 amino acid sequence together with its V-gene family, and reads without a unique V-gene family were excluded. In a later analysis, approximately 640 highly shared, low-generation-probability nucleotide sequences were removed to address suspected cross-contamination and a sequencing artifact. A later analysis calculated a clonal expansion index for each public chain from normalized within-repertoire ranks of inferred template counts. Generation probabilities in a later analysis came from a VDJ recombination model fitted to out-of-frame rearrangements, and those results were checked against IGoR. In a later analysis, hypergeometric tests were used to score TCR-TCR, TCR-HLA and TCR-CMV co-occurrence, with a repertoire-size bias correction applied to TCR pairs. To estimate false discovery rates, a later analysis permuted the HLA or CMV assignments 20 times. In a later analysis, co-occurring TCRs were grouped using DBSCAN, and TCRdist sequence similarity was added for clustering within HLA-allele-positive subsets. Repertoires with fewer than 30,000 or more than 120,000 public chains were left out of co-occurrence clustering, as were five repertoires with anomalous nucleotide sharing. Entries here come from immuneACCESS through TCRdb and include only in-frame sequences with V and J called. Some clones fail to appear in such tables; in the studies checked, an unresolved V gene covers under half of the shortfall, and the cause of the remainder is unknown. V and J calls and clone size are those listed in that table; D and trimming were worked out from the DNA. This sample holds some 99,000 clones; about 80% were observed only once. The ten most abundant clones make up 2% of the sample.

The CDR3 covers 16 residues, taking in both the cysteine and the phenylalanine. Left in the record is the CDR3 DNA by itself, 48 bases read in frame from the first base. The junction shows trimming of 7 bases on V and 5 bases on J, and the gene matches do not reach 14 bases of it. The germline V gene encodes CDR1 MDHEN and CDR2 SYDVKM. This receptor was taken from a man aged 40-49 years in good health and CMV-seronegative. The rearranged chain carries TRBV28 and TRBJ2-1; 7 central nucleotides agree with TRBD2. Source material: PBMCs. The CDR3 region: CASTPASGGGNNEQFF. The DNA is TGTGCCAGCACCCCCGCGAGTGGGGGGGGTAACAATGAGCAGTTCTTC.